The 23 T cell receptor beta chains listed next were all sequenced from one sample in a study of blood T cell repertoires in COVID-19. TCRdb keeps only in-frame clones here, not all; method: immunoSEQ multiplex PCR. The repertoire includes roughly 290,000 clones, more than 75% of them detected once, and 6.5% to 9.5% sits in the top ten. Sequencing was done on a sample of peripheral blood. These receptors came from a woman between 45 and 60 years old who had recovered from COVID-19.

The chain joins TRBV6-6 to TRBJ1-1; D is unclear. The CDR3 has 13 residues. Germline CDR1 and CDR2: MNHNY and SVGAGI (reference sequence). Trimming cost V 6 bases and J 5 bases, with 13 bases left between them. CDR3 bases: TGTGCCAGCAGCACGGTCAGGCCGACTGAAGCTTTCTTT. Translating it yields CASSTVRPTEAFF.

V is TRBV7-2 and J is TRBJ1-5; 9 bases fit TRBD1. Germline V gene sequence: CDR1 SGHTA, CDR2 FQGNSA. J gave up 7 bases and V 5 bases, and 9 bases lay outside the gene matches. The CDR3 covers 15 residues. The CDR3, as DNA: TGTGCCAGCAGCCTGCCTACAGGGGGCGGGCAGCCCCAGCATTTT. Encoded protein: CASSLPTGGGQPQHF.

This clone was seen just once. The rearrangement links TRBV3-1 (or the pseudogene TRBV3-2) to TRBJ1-1; D remains ambiguous. This CDR3 contains 12 residues. V was clipped by 8 bases and J by 7 bases, with 14 bases between them. CDR1 and CDR2 from the germline V gene are LGHDT and YNNKEL (reference sequence). The CDR3 DNA reads as TGTGCCAGCCGATCAATACCGGGTGAAGCTTTCTTT. This translates into CASRSIPGEAFF.

The chain employs TRBV13 and TRBJ2-7; 11 bases line up with TRBD2. This CDR3 is 14 amino acids long. Per germline, CDR1 PRHDT and CDR2 FYEKMQ (reference sequence). The V segment lost 3 bases and the J segment 5 bases; nucleotides outside the gene matches: 3. In DNA, the CDR3 is TGTGCCAGCAGCTTTAGCGGGAGGGGGAACGAGCAGTACTTC. This translates into CASSFSGRGNEQYF.

The chain uses TRBV12-3 or TRBV12-4 and TRBJ1-5; TRBD1 might be the D (5 bases). The CDR3 extends over 13 amino acids. The V end was cut by 8 bases, the J end by 0 bases, with 8 bases between. The CDR3 DNA reads TGTGCCAGCGTGACAGATAGCAATCAGCCCCAGCATTTT. It codes for CASVTDSNQPQHF.

The chain employs TRBV11-2 and TRBJ1-5; D not resolved. The CDR3 runs to 13 residues. Germline loops: CDR1 SGHAT, CDR2 FQNNGV. The V end was cut by 6 bases, the J end by 9 bases, with 15 bases between. The CDR3 spells CASSQVWLRPQHF. DNA of the CDR3: TGTGCCAGCAGTCAGGTCTGGTTGCGGCCCCAGCATTTT.

The table lists this clone with a count of one. CDR3 in DNA: TGCAGCGCTGGACAGGGGGTTTCCTACGAGCAGTACTTC. Its protein is CSAGQGVSYEQYF. The J gene is TRBJ2-7, the V gene TRBV29-1; 10 nucleotides line up with TRBD1. The CDR3 consists of 13 residues. Germline assignment: CDR1 SQVTM and CDR2 ANQGSEA. After removal of 7 bases from V and 1 base from J, the junction contained 4 bases not matched to a gene.

The chain combines TRBV6-5 with TRBJ2-1; perhaps TRBD2 as D (6 bases). V was shortened by 2 bases and J by 8 bases, with 13 bases between the two germline ends. This CDR3 is built from 14 residues. Per germline, CDR1 MNHEY and CDR2 SVGAGI. CDR3 in amino acids: CASSYRRVVYEQFF. The DNA of the CDR3 is TGTGCCAGCAGTTACAGGAGGGTTGTCTATGAGCAGTTCTTC.

The CDR3 sequence: CASSPGLREQYF. The CDR3 nucleotides read TGTGCCAGCAGCCCCGGTCTGCGCGAGCAGTACTTC. The chain is built from TRBV7-2 and TRBJ2-7, with unresolved D. The CDR3 runs 12 residues. Germline V CDR1 and CDR2: SGHTA, FQGNSA. V gave up 5 bases and J gave up 6 bases, with 11 bases separating them.

CDR3 bases: TGTGCCACCAGGGGTCGCGGGGGATCGGCTAATGAAAAACTGTTTTTT. Translated: CATRGRGGSANEKLFF. This sequence joins TRBV25-1 and TRBJ1-4; a weak D match, TRBD1 (6 bases). The V end was cut by 10 bases, the J end by 3 bases, with 21 bases between. CDR3 size: 16 residues. The germline CDR1 and CDR2 sequences are MGHDK and SYGVNS.

The V call is TRBV7-9, the J call TRBJ2-3; possibly TRBD2 for D (6 bases). Trimming removed 5 bases from V and 3 bases from J, with 15 bases in between. Germline lookup yields CDR1 SEHNR and CDR2 FQNEAQ (reference sequence). The CDR3 has 15 residues. DNA of the CDR3: TGTGCCAGCAGCCCCCGCCGAGGAGGGACAGATACGCAGTATTTT. As protein: CASSPRRGGTDTQYF.

V usage is TRBV11-2 and J usage is TRBJ2-7, with TRBD1 as a possible D gene (7 bases). The V gene's germline CDR1 is SGHAT and CDR2 FQNNGV. This CDR3 contains 13 residues. V lost 5 bases and J 6 bases, leaving 14 bases between the germline ends. The CDR3 DNA reads TGTGCCAGCAGCCTGAACAGGGGACTCGAGCAGTACTTC. It codes for CASSLNRGLEQYF.

The chain has TRBV19 and TRBJ1-5; D perhaps matches TRBD1 (6 bases). Germline CDR1 and CDR2: LNHDA and SQIVND (reference sequence). Trimming removed 7 bases at V and 3 bases at J, with 16 bases between. This CDR3 comprises 15 residues. As DNA, the CDR3 is TGTGCCAGTACTTGGGGGCCCGAGGACAATCAGCCCCAGCATTTT. It is translated as CASTWGPEDNQPQHF.

This clone appeared a few times. The rearrangement uses TRBV5-1 and TRBJ2-7; TRBD1 agrees at 10 bases. The ends lost 3 bases at V and 5 bases at J; junction bases unmatched: 8. Germline lookup yields CDR1 SGHRS and CDR2 YFSETQ. This CDR3 region has 15 residues. CDR3 coding DNA: TGCGCCAGCAGCTCAGCGGGACAGGGGTTCCACGAGCAGTACTTC. Protein: CASSSAGQGFHEQYF.

This rearrangement joins TRBV14 to TRBJ2-3, with TRBD1 matching 9 bases. With V trimmed by 5 bases and J by 3 bases, 6 bases remained unmatched. The CDR3 runs to 15 residues. Looked up from germline, CDR1 is SGHDN and CDR2 is FVKESK. The CDR3 region is CASSTPGQGTDTQYF. DNA of the CDR3: TGTGCCAGCAGCACGCCGGGACAGGGAACAGATACGCAGTATTTT.

To note about this clone: A much bigger clone sits one base away, suggesting this may be a read error. This sample includes further DNA sequences coding for the same CDR3. The V call is TRBV19, the J call TRBJ2-7; 10 bases fit TRBD2. Per the germline V gene, CDR1 is LNHDA and CDR2 is SQIVND (reference sequence). V shed 7 bases and J 4 bases; nucleotides not matched to a gene: 10. The CDR3 extends over 15 amino acids. CDR3 sequence reads: CASKPTSGATYEQYF. CDR3 DNA sequence: TGTGCCAGTAAACCTACTAGCGGGGCCACTTACGAGCAGTACTTC.

The chain combines TRBV4-2 with TRBJ2-4; 9 nucleotides line up with TRBD2. The ends lost 4 bases at V and 6 bases at J; junction bases unmatched: 7. Germline CDR1 LGHNA, CDR2 YNFKEQ. The CDR3 runs 15 residues. The CDR3 region has the DNA TGTGCCAGCAGCCTATTTAGCGGGAGTGGAAACATTCAGTACTTC. Translating gives CASSLFSGSGNIQYF.

The chain has TRBV5-1 and TRBJ1-1; D gene unclear. Germline V gene data show CDR1 as SGHRS and CDR2 as YFSETQ. V dropped 2 bases and J dropped 10 bases, with 9 bases sitting between them. The CDR3 is 11 residues long. The CDR3 coding sequence is TGCGCCAGCAGCTTTGGAGTTGGAGCTTTCTTT. This translates into CASSFGVGAFF.

The chain links TRBV29-1 to TRBJ2-2; D is perhaps TRBD1 (5 bases). Trimming left V 7 bases short and J 0 bases short, with 15 bases between. Germline lookup yields CDR1 SQVTM and CDR2 ANQGSEA. The CDR3 loop spans 15 amino acids. The CDR3 coding sequence is TGCAGCGCCCGAAGGGGCAGTGCGAACACCGGGGAGCTGTTTTTT. It yields the protein CSARRGSANTGELFF.

The chain employs TRBV24-1 and TRBJ2-5, with TRBD2 as a possible D gene (5 bases). V was trimmed by 3 bases and J by 2 bases, leaving 12 bases between them. Germline-derived CDR1 and CDR2 are KGHDR and SFDVKD. The CDR3 sequence is 15 residues long. CDR3 nucleotide sequence: TGTGCCACCAGTGATATAAATACGGGGCAAGAGACCCAGTACTTC. It translates to CATSDINTGQETQYF.

The chain uses TRBV28 and TRBJ1-3; D not resolved. The CDR3 runs to 14 residues. Trimming removed 6 bases at V and 0 bases at J, with 9 bases between. CDR1 MDHEN and CDR2 SYDVKM come from the germline V gene. Written as DNA, the CDR3 is TGTGCCAGCAGGGCCACAGCCTCTGGAAACACCATATATTTT. Residues: CASRATASGNTIYF.

In this sample, this clone turned up a few times. The J gene is TRBJ1-2, the V gene TRBV19; 7 bases fit TRBD1. Losses at the gene ends were 6 bases for V and 7 bases for J; bases not matched to a gene: 11. This CDR3 comprises 14 residues. In germline, CDR1 is LNHDA, CDR2 SQIVND (reference sequence). CDR3 protein: CASSHRGVAVGYTF. CDR3 nucleotides: TGTGCCAGTAGCCACAGGGGCGTCGCGGTTGGCTACACCTTC.

V and J are TRBV28 and TRBJ2-7; D is undetermined. Germline CDR1 MDHEN, CDR2 SYDVKM. The CDR3 extends over 12 amino acids. The germline V and J ends were trimmed by 6 bases and 7 bases, with 13 bases remaining between them. Here the CDR3 reads CASSVTEFEQYF. Written as DNA, the CDR3 is TGTGCCAGCAGCGTTACGGAGTTTGAGCAGTACTTC.